A single sample is the source of the 15 T cell receptor beta chains below, sequenced in a study of T cell responses to AZD1222 COVID-19 vaccine. This table comes from immunoSEQ multiplex PCR, and its TCRdb copy is limited to in-frame clones, with some not included. The table records roughly 100,000 clones, about nine tenths of them present only once. Sample: peripheral blood, taken on day 0 of AZD1222 vaccination. The source of these receptors is an adult in good health.

The V gene is TRBV7-2, the J gene TRBJ2-1, with D perhaps TRBD2 (5 bases). Germline V lookup: CDR1 SGHTA, CDR2 FQGNSA. Trimming removed 5 bases at V and 7 bases at J, with 21 bases between. This CDR3 region has 16 residues. CDR3 nucleotides: TGTGCCAGCAGCCCGCCACCGAGGGAGATGGGGAATGAGCAGTTCTTC. Translating gives CASSPPPREMGNEQFF.

The chain employs TRBV19 and TRBJ1-2; the D gene is possibly TRBD1 (5 bases). The CDR3 is 12 residues long. Looked up from germline, CDR1 is LNHDA and CDR2 is SQIVND (reference sequence). Trimming took 5 bases from V and 8 from J, leaving 12 bases between them. The CDR3 region is CASSGGPRGYTF. The CDR3 coding sequence is TGTGCCAGTAGTGGGGGACCCCGCGGCTACACCTTC.

This clone was detected only a few times. The chain recombines TRBV9 with TRBJ2-3, with unresolved D. CDR3 length: 16 amino acids. Trimming took off 0 bases at V and 2 bases at J, with 13 bases between the two ends. Germline V CDR1 and CDR2: SGDLS, YYNGEE. CDR3: CASSVEGSGHTDTQYF. DNA of the CDR3: TGTGCCAGCAGCGTAGAAGGTAGTGGGCACACAGATACGCAGTATTTT.

J is TRBJ2-2 and V is TRBV7-2; 14 bases map to TRBD2. Germline V gives CDR1 SGHTA, CDR2 FQGNSA. V shed 2 bases, J shed 2 bases, and the junction held 4 bases outside the gene matches. This CDR3 has 18 amino acids. CDR3 sequence: CASSLFGLAGGNTGELFF. The CDR3 nucleotides read TGTGCCAGCAGCTTATTTGGACTAGCGGGGGGAAACACCGGGGAGCTGTTTTTT.

The chain employs TRBV7-3 and TRBJ1-1; no definite D call. The germline V and J ends were trimmed by 6 bases and 8 bases, with 10 bases remaining between them. Germline V gene data show CDR1 as SGHTA and CDR2 as FQGTGA. The CDR3 extends over 11 amino acids. The CDR3 DNA follows: TGTGCCAGCAGGGCGGCGTGGGAAGCTTTCTTT. This encodes CASRAAWEAFF.

The chain employs TRBV5-1 and TRBJ1-1; D might be TRBD1 (5 bases). The CDR3 has 16 amino acids. The V gene's germline CDR1 is SGHRS and CDR2 YFSETQ. V lost 0 bases and J lost 0, with 12 bases in between. This chain's CDR3 is CASSLGDGRMNTEAFF. The CDR3 DNA reads TGCGCCAGCAGCTTGGGGGACGGAAGAATGAACACTGAAGCTTTCTTT.

The chain is built from TRBV5-1 and TRBJ2-1, with D tentatively TRBD2 (6 bases). The CDR3 sequence is 16 residues long. CDR1 SGHRS and CDR2 YFSETQ come from the germline V gene. The V end lost 2 bases, the J end lost 0 bases, and 12 bases lay between the germline ends. The DNA of the CDR3 is TGCGCCAGCAGCTTTCCGGCGGGGAGCTCCTACAATGAGCAGTTCTTC. Translation: CASSFPAGSSYNEQFF. Full variable domain (missing parts from reference TRBV5-1 and TRBJ2-1): KAGVTQTPRYLIKTRGQQVTLSCSPISGHRSVSWYQQTPGQGLQFLFEYFSETQRNKGNFPGRFSGRQFSNSRSEMNVSTLELGDSALYLCASSFPAGSSYNEQFFGPGTRLTVL.

The rearrangement uses TRBV5-4 and TRBJ1-2; D perhaps matches TRBD1 (5 bases). Trimming shortened V by 0 bases and J by 3 bases, and 6 bases separated the two germline ends. The CDR3 loop spans 13 amino acids. Per the germline V gene, CDR1 is SGHNT and CDR2 is YYREEE (reference sequence). The CDR3 reads CASSLVQDYGYTF. CDR3 nucleotides: TGTGCCAGCAGCTTGGTACAGGACTATGGCTACACCTTC.

This clone was picked up a small number of times. The V and J genes are TRBV7-8 and TRBJ1-5; no clear D. This CDR3 is built from 15 residues. The germline V gene has CDR1 SGHVS and CDR2 FQNEAQ. The V and J ends lost 3 bases and 4 bases respectively, with 13 bases between them. The CDR3 coding sequence is TGTGCCAGCAGCTTTGTTTCAGGCTATAATCAGCCCCAGCATTTT. Protein: CASSFVSGYNQPQHF.

The genes are TRBV4-1 and TRBJ1-4; 7 bases are shared with TRBD1. The CDR3 length is 15 residues. V was pared by 4 bases and J by 5 bases, with 7 bases of the junction left unmatched. The germline V gene has CDR1 MGHRA and CDR2 YSYEKL. Here the CDR3 DNA reads TGCGCCAGCAGCCCCGTGACAGGGCCCAATGAAAAACTGTTTTTT. The encoded protein is CASSPVTGPNEKLFF.

The chain has TRBV5-1 and TRBJ2-3; D gene unclear. V lost 0 bases, J lost 5 bases, and 1 base lay in between. CDR3 length: 11 amino acids. Looked up from germline, CDR1 is SGHRS and CDR2 is YFSETQ. The CDR3 DNA is TGCGCCAGCAGCTTGGGAGATACGCAGTATTTT. Translated, it gives CASSLGDTQYF.

V gene TRBV11-3 combines with J gene TRBJ2-7; 10 bases are a match to TRBD1. The germline CDR1 and CDR2 sequences are SGHNT and YENEEA. There are 15 residues in the CDR3. V shed 6 bases, J shed 5 bases, and the junction held 10 bases outside the gene matches. The CDR3 protein is CASSKRGTGDHEQYF. In nucleotides, the CDR3 is TGTGCCAGCAGTAAAAGGGGGACAGGGGACCACGAGCAGTACTTC.

The chain recombines TRBV6-1 with TRBJ2-1, with 9 bases aligning to TRBD1. CDR3 length equals 16 residues. The germline gives CDR1 MNHNS, CDR2 SASEGT. The junction had 10 bases not matched to a gene; V was cut back by 3 bases and J by 7 bases. The CDR3 here is CASSDWRATGGNEQFF. CDR3 bases: TGTGCCAGCAGTGATTGGCGGGCGACAGGGGGAAATGAGCAGTTCTTC.

Regarding this clone: One end of the junction is discordant with germline, which a read error may explain. This chain connects TRBV7-9 to TRBJ2-2; the D call may be TRBD1 or TRBD2 (5 bases each). This CDR3 is 16 amino acids long. Germline CDR1 and CDR2: SEHNR and FQNEAQ (reference sequence). CDR3 sequence (DNA): TGTGCCAGCAGCGTCAGGGCCCCGGGGAACTCCGGGGAGCTGTTTTTT. Residues: CASSVRAPGNSGELFF.

This chain joins TRBV2 and TRBJ2-1, with D possibly being TRBD1 or TRBD2 (6 bases each). The CDR3 runs to 17 residues. V was cut by 6 bases and J by 4 bases, with 22 bases left in between. Germline lookup yields CDR1 SNHLY and CDR2 FYNNEI. As DNA, the CDR3 is TGTGCCAGCAGGGGAAGGTTGGGTGGGGGGCGGTACAATGAGCAGTTCTTC. It is translated as CASRGRLGGGRYNEQFF.